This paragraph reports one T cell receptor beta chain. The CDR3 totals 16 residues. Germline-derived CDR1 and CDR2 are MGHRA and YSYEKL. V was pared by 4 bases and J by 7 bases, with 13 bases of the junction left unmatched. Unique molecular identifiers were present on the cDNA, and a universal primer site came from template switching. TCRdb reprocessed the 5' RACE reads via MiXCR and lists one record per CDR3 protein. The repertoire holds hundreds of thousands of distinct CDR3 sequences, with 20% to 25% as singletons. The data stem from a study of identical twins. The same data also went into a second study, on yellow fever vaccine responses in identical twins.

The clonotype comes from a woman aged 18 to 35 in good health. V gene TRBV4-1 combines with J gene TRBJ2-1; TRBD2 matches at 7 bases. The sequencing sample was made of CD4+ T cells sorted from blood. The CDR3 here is CASSPSGSSLGNEQFF. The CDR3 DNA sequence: TGCGCCAGCAGCCCTAGCGGATCCTCCCTGGGTAATGAGCAGTTCTTC.